This TCR beta chain was captured by sequencing in a study of human T cells and chemical hapten exposure. Points from the study as a whole: Donor immune responses may differ from healthy people's, since all donors had alopecia.

The V gene's germline CDR1 is SNHLY and CDR2 FYNNEI. This CDR3 contains 14 residues. V lost 5 bases to trimming and J lost 8 bases; unmatched junction nucleotides: 11. This clonotype was picked up a small number of times. Its antigen is currently unknown. Time point described: patch test 2, 6 weeks after DPC sensitization. Treatment specified: therapeutic diphenylcyclopropenone sensitization with weekly scalp DPC. MiXCR, run by TCRdb on the RACE reads, gives a single entry per CDR3 protein. Of about 54,000 distinct CDR3 sequences in the sample, over 9.5% were seen once. The gene calls are TRBV2 and TRBJ1-1, with 7 bases fitting TRBD1. This specimen was whole blood, taken in connection with sensitization to the hapten diphenylcyclopropenone (DPC). The receptor comes from a woman in her fifties or sixties with alopecia areata. Some clones in this sample may be carry-over from other donors' samples. CDR3 coding DNA: TGTGCCAGCAGTTCCCGGACAGGATCCTCAGAAGCTTTCTTT. Encoded protein: CASSSRTGSSEAFF.